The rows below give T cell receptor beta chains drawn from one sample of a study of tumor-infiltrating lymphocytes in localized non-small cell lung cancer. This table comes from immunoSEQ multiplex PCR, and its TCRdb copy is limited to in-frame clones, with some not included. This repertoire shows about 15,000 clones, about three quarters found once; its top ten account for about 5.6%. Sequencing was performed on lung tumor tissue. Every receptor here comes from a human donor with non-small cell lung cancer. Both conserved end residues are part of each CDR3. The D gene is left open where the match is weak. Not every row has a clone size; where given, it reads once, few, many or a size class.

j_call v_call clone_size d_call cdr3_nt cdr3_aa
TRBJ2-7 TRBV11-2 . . TGTGCCAGCAGCCAAGAGGACGGACCTTACGAGCAGTACTTC CASSQEDGPYEQYF
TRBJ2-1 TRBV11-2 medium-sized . TGTGCCAGCAGCTTACCAATCGGCTCCTACAATGAGCAGTTCTTC CASSLPIGSYNEQFF
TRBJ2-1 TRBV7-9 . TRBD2 TGTGCCAGCAGCCCCGAAGGGGGAACTAGCGGGAGGAATGAGCAGTTCTTC CASSPEGGTSGRNEQFF
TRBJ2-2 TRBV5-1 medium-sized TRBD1 TGCGCCAGCAGCTTCAATGGACAGGGTGGGACCGGGGAGCTGTTTTTT CASSFNGQGGTGELFF
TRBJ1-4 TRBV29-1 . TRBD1 TGCAGCGTGGTCCCGGGACAGGGGTCTATGGAAAAACTGTTTTTT CSVVPGQGSMEKLFF
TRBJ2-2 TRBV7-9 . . TGTGCCAGCAGCTTAGACATAAGAGGTACCGGGGAGCTGTTTTTT CASSLDIRGTGELFF
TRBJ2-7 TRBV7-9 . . TGTGCCAGCAGCTCATGGGTCTCCTACGAGCAGTACTTC CASSSWVSYEQYF
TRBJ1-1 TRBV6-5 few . TGTGCCAGCAGTTATTCGCCGGGGATTGGTACTGAAGCTTTCTTT CASSYSPGIGTEAFF
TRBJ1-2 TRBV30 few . TGTGCCTGGAGTTATCAGGGGTATGGCTACACCTTC CAWSYQGYGYTF
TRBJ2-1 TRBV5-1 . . TGCGCCAGCACCTTTCTGACAGTCACTAATGAGCAGTTCTTC CASTFLTVTNEQFF
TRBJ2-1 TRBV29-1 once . TGCAGCGGAGCGGGTAGCTCCTACAATGAGCAGTTCTTC CSGAGSSYNEQFF
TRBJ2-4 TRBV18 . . TGTGCCAGCTCACCAGGGAAGGATGGGGACATTCAGTACTTC CASSPGKDGDIQYF
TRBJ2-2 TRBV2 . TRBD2 TGTGCCAGCAGTATAAGCGAGGGGAGGGGCACCGGGGAGCTGTTTTTT CASSISEGRGTGELFF
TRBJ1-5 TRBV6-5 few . TGTGCCAGCAGTTACTCTGCAGACCAGCCCCAGCATTTT CASSYSADQPQHF
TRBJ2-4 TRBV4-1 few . TGCGCCAGCAGCCCGAAACTAGAGGGGGGTAGGGACATTCAGTACTTC CASSPKLEGGRDIQYF
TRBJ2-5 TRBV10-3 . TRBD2 TGTGCCATCAGTGATATTGGCGGGGGCCAAGAGACCCAGTACTTC CAISDIGGGQETQYF
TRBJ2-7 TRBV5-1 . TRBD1 TGCGCCAGCAGCGCCCAACAGGGGTCCGGCGAGCAGTACTTC CASSAQQGSGEQYF
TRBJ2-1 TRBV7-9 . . TGTGCCAGCAGTTGGTGGAGGCGCAACCGGTACAATGAGCAGTTCTTC CASSWWRRNRYNEQFF
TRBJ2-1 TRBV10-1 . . TGCGCCAGCAACTCCTTCCAGCCAGAAAACAATGAGCAGTTCTTC CASNSFQPENNEQFF
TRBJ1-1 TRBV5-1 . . TGCGCCAGCAGTGATGGGGGTTGGACTGAAGCTTTCTTT CASSDGGWTEAFF
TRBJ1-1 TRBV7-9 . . TGTGCCAGCAGCTTAGATGGGGGACGGAGGACCACTGAAGCTTTCTTT CASSLDGGRRTTEAFF
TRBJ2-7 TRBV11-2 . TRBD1 TGTGCCAGCAGTCCTGGACAGGGCGGATCCTACGAGCAGTACTTC CASSPGQGGSYEQYF
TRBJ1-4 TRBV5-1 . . TGCGCCAGCAGCTTGGACAGAGCAACTAATGAAAAACTGTTTTTT CASSLDRATNEKLFF